Each of the 29 T cell receptor beta chains below was sequenced from the same sample in a study of blood T cell repertoires in COVID-19. Profiled with immunoSEQ multiplex PCR; TCRdb holds only in-frame clones, not every one. The sample comprises around 80,000 clones, more than 80% of which are singletons, and 25% to 30% rests with the top ten. Sequenced material: peripheral blood. These receptors were taken from a woman aged 80 or over with acute or convalescent COVID-19.

This clone has at least ten counts. The chain has TRBV14 and TRBJ2-5, with D maybe TRBD1 (5 bases). Between the trimmed V and J ends, which lost 5 bases and 2 bases, there was a span of 21 bases. There are 17 residues in the CDR3. Germline V CDR1 and CDR2: SGHDN, FVKESK. Here the CDR3 reads CASSTQPGWGFQETQYF. The CDR3 DNA follows: TGTGCCAGCAGCACCCAGCCGGGCTGGGGCTTTCAAGAGACCCAGTACTTC.

The chain is built from TRBV5-1 and TRBJ1-4; D ambiguous. V dropped 1 base and J dropped 0 bases, with 7 bases sitting between them. Germline-derived CDR1 and CDR2 are SGHRS and YFSETQ. The CDR3 extends over 15 amino acids. CDR3 DNA: TGCGCCAGCAGCTTGAGCCCAACAACTAATGAAAAACTGTTTTTT. Amino acids: CASSLSPTTNEKLFF.

This chain connects TRBV27 to TRBJ2-3; the D is unclear. Trimming pared 4 bases from V and 2 bases from J, leaving 4 bases between. Germline loops: CDR1 MNHEY, CDR2 SMNVEV (reference sequence). The CDR3 contains 12 residues. CDR3 sequence reads: CASSSTTDTQYF. CDR3 coding DNA: TGTGCCAGCAGTTCTACCACAGATACGCAGTATTTT.

The rearrangement links TRBV14 to TRBJ2-5; no firm D call. V lost 4 bases and J lost 2, with 8 bases in between. Germline V CDR1 and CDR2: SGHDN, FVKESK. The CDR3 is made up of 13 amino acids. The CDR3 reads CASSRFTQETQYF. The CDR3 coding sequence is TGTGCCAGCAGCCGATTCACACAAGAGACCCAGTACTTC.

This clone showed up just once. CDR3 sequence: CASSLRSGGDTQYF. The CDR3 nucleotides read TGTGCCAGCAGCTTGAGGTCGGGTGGGGATACGCAGTATTTT. The genes are TRBV5-4 and TRBJ2-3; unclear D gene. CDR3 size: 14 residues. Trimming took 1 base from V and 6 from J, leaving 12 bases between them. The germline V gene encodes CDR1 SGHNT and CDR2 YYREEE (reference sequence).

This chain connects TRBV19 to TRBJ2-7, with 9 bases that match TRBD2. There are 16 residues in the CDR3. V trimming: 3 bases; J trimming: 2 bases; junction bases outside the gene matches: 8. Germline loops: CDR1 LNHDA, CDR2 SQIVND (reference sequence). The CDR3 nucleotides read TGTGCCAGTAGTATCGGAGCGGGAGGTCCCGCCTACGAGCAGTACTTC. Translating it yields CASSIGAGGPAYEQYF.

This rearrangement joins TRBV7-9 to TRBJ2-3; a possible D gene is TRBD1 (8 bases). The V end lost 5 bases, the J end lost 1 base, and 16 bases lay between the germline ends. The length of the CDR3 is 16 residues. Germline V lookup: CDR1 SEHNR, CDR2 FQNEAQ (reference sequence). In DNA form, the CDR3 reads TGTGCCAGCAGCCCAGGACAGGGAGGGGGCACAGATACGCAGTATTTT. Protein product: CASSPGQGGGTDTQYF.

The V and J genes are TRBV7-2 and TRBJ1-2; a weak D match, TRBD1 (5 bases). With 5 bases removed from V and 9 bases from J, the gap between germline ends came to 19 bases. Germline CDR1 SGHTA, CDR2 FQGNSA. The CDR3 runs to 14 residues. DNA for the CDR3: TGTGCCAGCAGCGGACGACAGCCTCCTCGGAGCTACACCTTC. Its protein is CASSGRQPPRSYTF.

This rearrangement joins TRBV7-3 to TRBJ2-2; 7 bases match TRBD2. V was pared by 4 bases and J by 2 bases, with 10 bases of the junction left unmatched. Per germline, CDR1 SGHTA and CDR2 FQGTGA. The CDR3 runs 17 residues. The CDR3 protein is CASSSLGGSRNTGELFF. In nucleotides, the CDR3 is TGTGCCAGCAGCTCCCTGGGGGGGTCTAGAAACACCGGGGAGCTGTTTTTT.

The table lists this clone with a count of one. The chain links TRBV4-3 to TRBJ2-1; no clear D. Germline V lookup: CDR1 LGHNA, CDR2 YSLEER. The V end lost 0 bases, the J end lost 4 bases, and 7 bases lay between the germline ends. There are 14 residues in the CDR3. DNA for the CDR3: TGCGCCAGCAGCCAAGATCACCAGTACAATGAGCAGTTCTTC. Its protein product is CASSQDHQYNEQFF.

The chain combines TRBV18 with TRBJ2-7; D might be TRBD1 (6 bases). The CDR3 covers 17 residues. V was trimmed by 1 base and J by 5 bases, leaving 21 bases between them. Germline CDR1 and CDR2: KGHSH and LQKENI. Here the CDR3 reads CASSPQKGHATEDEQYF. In DNA, the CDR3 is TGTGCCAGCTCACCACAGAAGGGACACGCAACGGAGGACGAGCAGTACTTC.

The genes are TRBV12-5 and TRBJ2-5, with 9 bases lining up with TRBD2. CDR1 and CDR2 (germline): LGHNT, FRNRAP. V shed 7 bases and J 3 bases; nucleotides not matched to a gene: 15. The CDR3 totals 17 residues. CDR3 coding DNA: TGTGCTAGTGCTTGGAGTTTAGCGGGAGTGTGGGAAGAGACCCAGTACTTC. Protein sequence: CASAWSLAGVWEETQYF.

This clone was observed a handful of times. The rearrangement uses TRBV2 and TRBJ1-3; a possible D gene is TRBD1 (6 bases). The CDR3 is made up of 14 amino acids. Germline lookup yields CDR1 SNHLY and CDR2 FYNNEI. The V gene lost 4 bases and the J gene lost 0 bases, with 7 bases spanning the gap. CDR3 nucleotides: TGTGCCAGCAGTGGGACAGTCTCTGGAAACACCATATATTTT. Its protein product is CASSGTVSGNTIYF. The full variable domain, with the rest looked up from reference TRBV2 and TRBJ1-3, is EPEVTQTPSHQVTQMGQEVILRCVPISNHLYFYWYRQILGQKVEFLVSFYNNEISEKSEIFDDQFSVERPDGSNFTLKIRSTKLEDSAMYFCASSGTVSGNTIYFGEGSWLTVV.

V gene TRBV5-1 combines with J gene TRBJ1-3, with D possibly being TRBD1 (6 bases). The germline V gene has CDR1 SGHRS and CDR2 YFSETQ. This CDR3 is 16 amino acids long. Trimming removed 4 bases at V and 4 bases at J, with 18 bases between. For the CDR3, the DNA is TGCGCCAGCAGCCCCGGCCCAGGGGCGTCAGGAAACACCATATATTTT. Residues: CASSPGPGASGNTIYF.

The chain combines TRBV3-1 (or the pseudogene TRBV3-2) with TRBJ2-3; D is possibly TRBD2 (6 bases). Trimming shortened V by 0 bases and J by 0 bases, and 16 bases separated the two germline ends. Germline V gives CDR1 LGHDT, CDR2 YNNKEL (reference sequence). The CDR3 consists of 18 residues. CDR3 region: CASSQDRRDWLSTDTQYF. The CDR3 nucleotides read TGTGCCAGCAGCCAAGATCGCCGGGACTGGCTTAGCACAGATACGCAGTATTTT.

This clone was counted a few times. The chain joins TRBV7-2 to TRBJ1-6, with D uncertain. Trimming took 5 bases from V and 1 from J, leaving 9 bases between them. This CDR3 contains 15 residues. Germline CDR1 and CDR2: SGHTA and FQGNSA. The CDR3 bases are TGTGCCAGCAGCAATCGAGGTTCCTATAATTCACCCCTCCACTTT. Its protein is CASSNRGSYNSPLHF.

This chain joins TRBV20-1 and TRBJ2-7, with 11 positions matching TRBD2. Per germline, CDR1 DFQATT and CDR2 SNEGSKA (reference sequence). V lost 3 bases, J lost 4 bases, and 11 bases stayed unmatched. This CDR3 is 16 amino acids long. CDR3 coding DNA: TGCAGTGCTAGTCCCCCCCCACTAGCGGGAGAATACGAGCAGTACTTC. It encodes CSASPPPLAGEYEQYF.

This chain uses TRBV18 with TRBJ1-6; D ambiguous. V was trimmed by 3 bases and J by 8 bases, leaving 11 bases between them. The CDR3 sequence is 14 residues long. CDR1 and CDR2 (germline): KGHSH, LQKENI. The CDR3 protein is CASSPFEGDSPLHF. The DNA for the CDR3 is TGTGCCAGCTCACCGTTTGAGGGAGATTCACCCCTCCACTTT.

The chain joins TRBV15 to TRBJ2-7; 8 nucleotides line up with TRBD1. J was trimmed by 2 bases and V by 5 bases; bases with no gene match: 8. Germline V gene sequence: CDR1 LNHNV, CDR2 YYDKDF (reference sequence). The CDR3 runs to 15 residues. CDR3 DNA sequence: TGTGCCACCAGCCCCCTCCGGACAGGGCCCTACGAGCAGTACTTC. It specifies CATSPLRTGPYEQYF.

The gene calls are TRBV11-2 and TRBJ1-1; tentatively, D is TRBD1 (5 bases). Trimming removed 5 bases at V and 3 bases at J, with 22 bases between. Per the germline V gene, CDR1 is SGHAT and CDR2 is FQNNGV. There are 17 residues in the CDR3. The CDR3 nucleotides read TGTGCCAGCAGCCCTAGTCTGGGGGAGGAAAGGGACACTGAAGCTTTCTTT. Translation gives CASSPSLGEERDTEAFF.

This clone was found once. This chain links TRBV3-1 (or the pseudogene TRBV3-2) with TRBJ2-7; 12 nucleotides match TRBD1. There are 14 residues in the CDR3. V gave up 7 bases and J gave up 5 bases; unmatched junction bases: 6. The germline CDR1 and CDR2 sequences are LGHDT and YNNKEL (reference sequence). The CDR3 is CASTRGQGAHEQYF. The CDR3, as DNA: TGTGCCAGCACCCGGGGACAGGGGGCCCACGAGCAGTACTTC.

This chain joins TRBV28 and TRBJ2-7; D unresolved. The ends were cut back, 3 bases at V and 1 base at J, with 10 bases in the middle. Germline loops: CDR1 MDHEN, CDR2 SYDVKM. The CDR3 is 14 residues long. This CDR3 is CASSLPLRSYEQYF. The CDR3 DNA sequence: TGTGCCAGCAGTTTGCCCCTCAGATCCTACGAGCAGTACTTC.

The chain carries TRBV19 and TRBJ2-2; a possible D gene is TRBD1 (7 bases). Germline loops: CDR1 LNHDA, CDR2 SQIVND (reference sequence). The length of the CDR3 is 14 residues. V was cut by 11 bases and J by 2 bases, with 15 bases left in between. The DNA for the CDR3 is TGTGCCGGCCGACAGGGAGGAAACACCGGGGAGCTGTTTTTT. The encoded protein is CAGRQGGNTGELFF.

The J gene is TRBJ2-3, the V gene TRBV6-5, with 7 nucleotides matching TRBD2. V was pared by 6 bases and J by 0 bases, with 6 bases of the junction left unmatched. Germline V gene data show CDR1 as MNHEY and CDR2 as SVGAGI. The CDR3 sequence is 15 residues long. CDR3 region: CASRRNSGSTDTQYF. In nucleotides, the CDR3 is TGTGCCAGCAGGCGTAATAGCGGGAGCACAGATACGCAGTATTTT.

The genes are TRBV27 and TRBJ1-6, with TRBD1 identical over 12 bases. V lost 6 bases, J lost 12 bases, and 6 bases stayed unmatched. Germline loops: CDR1 MNHEY, CDR2 SMNVEV (reference sequence). This CDR3 spans 14 amino acids. CDR3 residues: CASSSGTGGLPLHF. CDR3 DNA: TGTGCCAGCAGCTCCGGGACAGGGGGCTTACCCCTCCACTTT.

V is TRBV30 and J is TRBJ2-5; a possible D gene is TRBD1 (6 bases). V lost 1 base and J lost 7, with 16 bases in between. Per germline, CDR1 GTSNPN and CDR2 SVGIG (reference sequence). The CDR3 consists of 14 residues. The CDR3 bases are TGTGCCTGGAGTGGTCGGACGCCCAGGGGGACCCAGTACTTC. This sequence encodes CAWSGRTPRGTQYF.

This clone was found a few times. The chain combines TRBV5-4 with TRBJ1-1; 8 bases line up with TRBD1. This CDR3 has 16 residues. Looked up from germline, CDR1 is SGHNT and CDR2 is YYREEE (reference sequence). Unmatched junction bases numbered 4, after V lost 0 bases and J lost 0 bases. The chain's CDR3 is CASSLGQGSMNTEAFF. CDR3 sequence (DNA): TGTGCCAGCAGCTTGGGACAGGGGTCGATGAACACTGAAGCTTTCTTT.

The chain couples TRBV7-2 to TRBJ2-2, with 7 bases aligning to TRBD2. From germline, CDR1 is SGHTA and CDR2 FQGNSA. The CDR3 runs to 15 residues. Germline trimming cut 1 base from V and 4 bases from J; bases unmatched to any gene: 3. CDR3: CASSLGAGATGELFF. CDR3 in DNA: TGTGCCAGCAGCTTAGGGGCGGGAGCCACCGGGGAGCTGTTTTTT.

V usage is TRBV7-9 and J usage is TRBJ1-5, with unresolved D. With 0 bases removed from V and 4 bases from J, the gap between germline ends came to 7 bases. This CDR3 contains 14 residues. Germline values: CDR1 SEHNR, CDR2 FQNEAQ (reference sequence). CDR3 nucleotide sequence: TGTGCCAGCAGCTTAGCGCCCGGGAATCAGCCCCAGCATTTT. This sequence encodes CASSLAPGNQPQHF.